Detailed here is one TCR beta chain. The antigen is not known. Germline V gene sequence: CDR1 MNHEY, CDR2 SMNVEV (reference sequence). The CDR3 totals 15 residues. V was pared by 5 bases and J by 6 bases, with 17 bases between. This entry comes from a study of T cells in tuberculosis. Overall study results and limits: GMM-specific TCRs were nearer to active tuberculosis alpha repertoires, suggesting expansion. Classification accuracy was 87% (AUROC more than 0.8) with the GMM-specific repertoire. Smaller alpha distances in active tuberculosis partly reflected shorter CDR3-alpha lengths.

At study entry, adolescents had tuberculin skin tests and IGRA screening. The data were produced by immunoSEQ multiplex PCR, yet TCRdb's version contains in-frame clones alone and is incomplete. The sample comprises 35,000 to 50,000 clones, around 94% of which are singletons, and roughly 2% rests with the top ten. The gene calls are TRBV27 and TRBJ1-5, with a weak D call TRBD1 (6 bases). The sequence was collected from a donor aged 10-30 years with latent tuberculosis or without tuberculosis infection. Some clones in this sample may be carry-over from other donors' samples. Material for sequencing was PBMCs. CDR3 sequence (DNA): TGTGCCAGCAGTCCGACCGGACAGATTGGTCAGCCCCAGCATTTT. This translates into CASSPTGQIGQPQHF.